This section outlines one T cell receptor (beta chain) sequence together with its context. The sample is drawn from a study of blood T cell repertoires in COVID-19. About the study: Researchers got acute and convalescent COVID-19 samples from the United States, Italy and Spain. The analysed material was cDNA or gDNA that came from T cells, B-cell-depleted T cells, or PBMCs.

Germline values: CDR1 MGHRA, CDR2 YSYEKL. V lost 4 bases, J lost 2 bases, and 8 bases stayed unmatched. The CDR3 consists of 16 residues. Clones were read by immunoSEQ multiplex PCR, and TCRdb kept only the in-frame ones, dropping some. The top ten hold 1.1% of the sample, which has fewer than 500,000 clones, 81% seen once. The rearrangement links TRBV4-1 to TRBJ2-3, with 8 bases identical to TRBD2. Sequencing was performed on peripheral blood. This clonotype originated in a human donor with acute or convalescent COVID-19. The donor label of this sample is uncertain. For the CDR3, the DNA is TGCGCCAGCAGCCTAGTACTAGCGGTGTCCACAGATACGCAGTATTTT. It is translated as CASSLVLAVSTDTQYF.